One sample yielded the 23 T cell receptor beta chains listed below, sequenced in a study of cytotoxic CD8 clonotypes in ibrutinib-treated CLL. Only in-frame clones appear in the TCRdb table, and some are missing; sequencing was by immunoSEQ multiplex PCR. The sample contains around 140,000 clones, roughly 88% of which appear only once. Specimen: PBMCs, collected after 24 months of ibrutinib treatment. The source is a human donor with chronic lymphocytic leukemia.

The chain employs TRBV19 and TRBJ2-7; D uncertain. Per germline, CDR1 LNHDA and CDR2 SQIVND (reference sequence). V was clipped by 4 bases and J by 3 bases, with 7 bases between them. CDR3 size: 12 residues. The CDR3 is CASSRKLYEQYF. The CDR3 DNA is TGTGCCAGTAGTAGGAAGCTCTACGAGCAGTACTTC.

This clone was counted between two and nine times. The chain combines TRBV6-4 with TRBJ2-1; 7 bases map to TRBD1. Germline V gene data show CDR1 as MRHNA and CDR2 as SNTAGT. Unmatched junction bases numbered 3, after V lost 4 bases and J lost 6 bases. This CDR3 has 13 amino acids. The CDR3 is CASSASGGNEQFF. The CDR3 DNA is TGTGCCAGCAGTGCCTCAGGGGGCAATGAGCAGTTCTTC.

The rearrangement links TRBV7-9 to TRBJ1-2, with 8 bases identical to TRBD1. Germline CDR1 reads SEHNR; CDR2 reads FQNEAQ (reference sequence). The CDR3 sequence is 15 residues long. With 3 bases clipped from V and 2 bases from J, the junction kept 5 bases outside the gene matches. CDR3 in amino acids: CASSFGTGHNYGYTF. The CDR3 DNA is TGTGCCAGCAGCTTTGGGACAGGCCACAACTATGGCTACACCTTC.

This clone was seen once. This chain uses TRBV19 with TRBJ1-6; D remains ambiguous. V was trimmed by 6 bases and J by 0 bases, leaving 12 bases between them. This CDR3 spans 16 amino acids. Germline lookup yields CDR1 LNHDA and CDR2 SQIVND (reference sequence). This chain's CDR3 is CASRDPDYSYNSPLHF. The CDR3 DNA sequence: TGTGCCAGTAGGGACCCGGACTACTCCTATAATTCACCCCTCCACTTT.

The V gene is TRBV5-5, the J gene TRBJ2-7; the match to TRBD1 covers 7 bases. The CDR3 totals 14 residues. Germline CDR1 SGHKS, CDR2 YYEKEE (reference sequence). V dropped 2 bases and J dropped 2; count of bases not matched to a gene: 4. The CDR3 is CASSFDDRAYEQYF. As DNA, the CDR3 is TGTGCCAGCAGCTTTGACGACAGGGCCTACGAGCAGTACTTC.

The chain carries TRBV7-2 and TRBJ2-1; D ambiguous. This CDR3 is 12 amino acids long. Per the germline V gene, CDR1 is SGHTA and CDR2 is FQGNSA. With 4 bases removed from V and 9 bases from J, the gap between germline ends came to 10 bases. The CDR3: CASSYVLGEQFF. For the CDR3, the DNA is TGTGCCAGCAGCTACGTACTGGGTGAGCAGTTCTTC.

The chain recombines TRBV7-2 with TRBJ1-5, with D possibly matching TRBD1 (6 bases). Germline CDR1 SGHTA, CDR2 FQGNSA. The CDR3 runs 17 residues. Between the trimmed V and J ends, which lost 5 bases and 3 bases, there was a span of 20 bases. CDR3 nucleotides: TGTGCCAGCAGCCCCCGACCCGCAGGGGCCTTCAATCAGCCCCAGCATTTT. It encodes CASSPRPAGAFNQPQHF. The variable domain in full, with the rest retrieved from reference TRBV7-2 and TRBJ1-5, is GAGVSQSPSNKVTEKGKDVELRCDPISGHTALYWYRQSLGQGLEFLIYFQGNSAPDKSGLPSDRFSAERTGGSVSTLTIQRTQQEDSAVYLCASSPRPAGAFNQPQHFGDGTRLSIL.

DNA for the CDR3: TGCGCCAGCAGCCAAGATAGGTTGCGGGAGCAGTACTTC. Residues: CASSQDRLREQYF. The chain uses TRBV4-3 and TRBJ2-7; D is uncertain. Between the trimmed V and J ends, which lost 0 bases and 7 bases, there was a span of 10 bases. The CDR3 extends over 13 amino acids. Germline CDR1 reads LGHNA; CDR2 reads YSLEER.

The J gene is TRBJ1-1, the V gene TRBV6-6, with D perhaps matching TRBD1 (5 bases). Germline V gives CDR1 MNHNY, CDR2 SVGAGI (reference sequence). V was cut by 6 bases and J by 4 bases, with 18 bases left in between. The CDR3 loop spans 15 amino acids. CDR3 region: CASSFIGARSTEAFF. The CDR3 nucleotides are TGTGCCAGCAGCTTTATTGGGGCGCGAAGCACTGAAGCTTTCTTT.

The rearrangement links TRBV5-4 to TRBJ1-1; TRBD1 is a possible D gene (5 bases). The CDR3 loop spans 14 amino acids. The V and J ends lost 4 bases and 3 bases respectively, with 13 bases between them. Germline V gives CDR1 SGHNT, CDR2 YYREEE (reference sequence). CDR3 protein: CASSQDQGYTEAFF. The CDR3 DNA follows: TGTGCCAGCAGCCAAGATCAGGGATACACTGAAGCTTTCTTT. Based on the CDR3 plus reference TRBV5-4 and TRBJ1-1, the full variable domain is ETGVTQSPTHLIKTRGQQVTLRCSSQSGHNTVSWYQQALGQGPQFIFQYYREEENGRGNFPPRFSGLQFPNYSSELNVNALELDDSALYLCASSQDQGYTEAFFGQGTRLTVV.

In regard to this clone: One end of the junction does not line up with germline, which may come from a read error. This chain uses TRBV7-7 with TRBJ2-3; no definite D call. Germline CDR1 SSHAT, CDR2 FNYEAQ (reference sequence). The CDR3 sequence is 14 residues long. DNA for the CDR3: TGTGCTAGCAGCCCCTCGTGGGTTGGAGATACGCAGTATTTT. Translating it yields CASSPSWVGDTQYF.

The V and J genes are TRBV2 and TRBJ1-3; no firm D call. The V end lost 8 bases, the J end lost 7 bases, and 12 bases lay between the germline ends. CDR1 is SNHLY, CDR2 FYNNEI, per germline. The CDR3 has 12 residues. CDR3 protein: CASGMTGNTIYF. Written as DNA, the CDR3 is TGTGCCAGCGGGATGACGGGGAACACCATATATTTT.

CDR3 in amino acids: CASSIRAGGFGETQYF. The CDR3 region has the DNA TGTGCCAGTAGTATTAGGGCAGGGGGCTTTGGGGAGACCCAGTACTTC. V is TRBV19 and J is TRBJ2-5; TRBD1 matches 8 bases. Germline CDR1 is LNHDA and CDR2 is SQIVND (reference sequence). The trim removed 3 bases at V and 5 bases at J, leaving 11 bases unmatched. The CDR3 runs 16 residues.

The chain employs TRBV5-4 and TRBJ2-5; either TRBD1 or TRBD2 may fit D (6 bases each). The V and J ends lost 2 bases and 2 bases respectively, with 10 bases between them. The V gene's germline CDR1 is SGHNT and CDR2 YYREEE (reference sequence). This CDR3 spans 14 amino acids. The CDR3 is CASSFGGGQETQYF. The CDR3 DNA is TGTGCCAGCAGCTTTGGAGGGGGTCAAGAGACCCAGTACTTC.

This chain links TRBV7-8 with TRBJ1-2, with TRBD1 matching 8 bases. J lost 3 bases, V lost 7 bases, and 13 bases had no gene match. CDR3 size: 16 residues. Germline-derived CDR1 and CDR2 are SGHVS and FQNEAQ. The CDR3 reads CASKVDRTGSDYGYTF. The CDR3, as DNA: TGTGCCAGCAAAGTGGATAGGACAGGGTCTGACTATGGCTACACCTTC.

The rearrangement links TRBV5-6 to TRBJ2-6; a weak D match, TRBD1 (6 bases). This CDR3 has 16 residues. The germline CDR1 and CDR2 sequences are SGHDT and YYEEEE. With 5 bases removed from V and 1 base from J, the gap between germline ends came to 13 bases. The DNA for the CDR3 is TGTGCCAGCAGTACCACAGGGATGTCTGGGGCCAACGTCCTGACTTTC. This codes for CASSTTGMSGANVLTF.

This clone was seen a single time. The chain employs TRBV7-2 and TRBJ2-5; D might be TRBD2 (6 bases). The CDR3 runs 13 residues. Germline CDR1 SGHTA, CDR2 FQGNSA. Trimming pared 4 bases from V and 2 bases from J, leaving 8 bases between. The CDR3 sequence: CASSWDWQETQYF. CDR3 DNA sequence: TGTGCCAGCAGCTGGGACTGGCAAGAGACCCAGTACTTC. Combining the CDR3 with reference TRBV7-2 and TRBJ2-5 gives the whole variable domain GAGVSQSPSNKVTEKGKDVELRCDPISGHTALYWYRQSLGQGLEFLIYFQGNSAPDKSGLPSDRFSAERTGGSVSTLTIQRTQQEDSAVYLCASSWDWQETQYFGPGTRLLVL.

In this sample, this clone turned up once. This sequence joins TRBV6-5 and TRBJ1-4, with a tentative D call TRBD1 (6 bases). Germline V gene lookup returns CDR1 MNHEY and CDR2 SVGAGI. Trimming stripped 6 bases from V and 8 bases from J, with 16 bases between. This CDR3 comprises 14 residues. CDR3 protein: CASSPTGTNEKLFF. In nucleotides, the CDR3 is TGTGCCAGCAGCCCCACAGGGACCAACGAAAAACTGTTTTTT.

The chain joins TRBV10-3 to TRBJ2-5, with 8 positions matching TRBD1. Trimming cost V 0 bases and J 5 bases; bases outside gene matches: 2. Per the germline V gene, CDR1 is ENHRY and CDR2 is SYGVKD. This CDR3 has 14 amino acids. The CDR3 protein is CAISESTGEETQYF. The CDR3 DNA is TGTGCCATCAGTGAGTCGACAGGGGAGGAGACCCAGTACTTC.

A remark on this clone: An end of the junction differs from the germline gene, which may be a read error. V gene TRBV14 combines with J gene TRBJ2-7, with 8 bases lining up with TRBD1. Germline CDR1 is SGHDN and CDR2 is FVKESK. This CDR3 contains 14 residues. CDR3 residues: CASSKDPRGREQYF. The CDR3 coding sequence is TGTGCCAGCAGCAAAGACCCCAGGGGGCGGGAGCAGTACTTC.

V and J are TRBV5-6 and TRBJ2-7; 11 bases fit TRBD1. With 2 bases clipped from V and 5 bases from J, the junction kept 9 bases outside the gene matches. This CDR3 has 16 amino acids. The germline V gene has CDR1 SGHDT and CDR2 YYEEEE. The CDR3 here is CASSFQGQGAVNEQYF. In DNA, the CDR3 is TGTGCCAGCAGCTTTCAAGGACAGGGGGCGGTCAACGAGCAGTACTTC.

This clone was recorded a few times. The chain uses TRBV4-2 and TRBJ2-1, with 8 positions matching TRBD2. V was clipped by 5 bases and J by 6 bases; unmatched bases: 12. The length of the CDR3 is 16 residues. Per the germline V gene, CDR1 is LGHNA and CDR2 is YNFKEQ. CDR3 bases: TGTGCCAGCAGCTCCCCGGCGGGAGGCCTAAGCAATGAGCAGTTCTTC. Encoded protein: CASSSPAGGLSNEQFF.

V usage is TRBV6-5 and J usage is TRBJ2-3; 10 positions agree with TRBD1. In germline, CDR1 is MNHEY, CDR2 SVGAGI. CDR3 length: 15 residues. The trim removed 0 bases at V and 8 bases at J, leaving 5 bases unmatched. In DNA, the CDR3 is TGTGCCAGCAGTTACTCCGGGACAGGGGAAGGTACGCAGTATTTT. It encodes CASSYSGTGEGTQYF.